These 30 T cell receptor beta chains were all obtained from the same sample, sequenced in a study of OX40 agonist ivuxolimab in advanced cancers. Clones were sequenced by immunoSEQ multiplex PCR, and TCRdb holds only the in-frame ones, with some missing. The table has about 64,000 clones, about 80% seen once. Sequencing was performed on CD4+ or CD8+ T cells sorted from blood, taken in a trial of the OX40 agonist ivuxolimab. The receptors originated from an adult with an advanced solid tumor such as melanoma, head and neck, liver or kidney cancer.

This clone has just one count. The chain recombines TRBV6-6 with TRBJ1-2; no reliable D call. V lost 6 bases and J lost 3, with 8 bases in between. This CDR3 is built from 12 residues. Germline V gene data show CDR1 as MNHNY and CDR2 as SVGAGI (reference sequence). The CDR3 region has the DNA TGTGCCAGCAGGGAGGGAGACTATGGCTACACCTTC. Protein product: CASREGDYGYTF.

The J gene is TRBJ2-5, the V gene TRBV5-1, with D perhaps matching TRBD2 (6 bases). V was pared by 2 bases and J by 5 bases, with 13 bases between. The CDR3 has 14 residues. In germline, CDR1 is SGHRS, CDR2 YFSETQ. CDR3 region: CASSFPRSGETQYF. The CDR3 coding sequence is TGCGCCAGCAGCTTCCCCCGAAGCGGGGAGACCCAGTACTTC.

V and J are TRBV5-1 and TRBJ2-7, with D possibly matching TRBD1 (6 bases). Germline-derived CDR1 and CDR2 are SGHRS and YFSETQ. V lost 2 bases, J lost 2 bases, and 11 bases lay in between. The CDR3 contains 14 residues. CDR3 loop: CASSFRQGTYEQYF. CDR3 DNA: TGCGCCAGCAGCTTCCGCCAGGGGACCTACGAGCAGTACTTC. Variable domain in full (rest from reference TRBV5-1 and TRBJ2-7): KAGVTQTPRYLIKTRGQQVTLSCSPISGHRSVSWYQQTPGQGLQFLFEYFSETQRNKGNFPGRFSGRQFSNSRSEMNVSTLELGDSALYLCASSFRQGTYEQYFGPGTRLTVT.

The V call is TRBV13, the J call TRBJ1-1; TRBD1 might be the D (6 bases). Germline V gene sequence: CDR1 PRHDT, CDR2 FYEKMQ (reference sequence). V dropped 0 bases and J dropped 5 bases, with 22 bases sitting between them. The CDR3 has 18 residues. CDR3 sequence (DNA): TGTGCCAGCAGCTTAGGCTATACAGGGTTATCCGCGAAAACTGAAGCTTTCTTT. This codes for CASSLGYTGLSAKTEAFF. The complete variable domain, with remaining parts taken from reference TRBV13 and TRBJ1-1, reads AAGVIQSPRHLIKEKRETATLKCYPIPRHDTVYWYQQGPGQDPQFLISFYEKMQSDKGSIPDRFSAQQFSDYHSELNMSSLELGDSALYFCASSLGYTGLSAKTEAFFGQGTRLTVV.

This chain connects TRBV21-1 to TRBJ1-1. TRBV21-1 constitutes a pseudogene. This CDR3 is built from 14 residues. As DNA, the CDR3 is TGTGCCAGCAGCAAAGCGAGGCAGCCTACTGAAGCTTTCTTT. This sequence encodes CASSKARQPTEAFF.

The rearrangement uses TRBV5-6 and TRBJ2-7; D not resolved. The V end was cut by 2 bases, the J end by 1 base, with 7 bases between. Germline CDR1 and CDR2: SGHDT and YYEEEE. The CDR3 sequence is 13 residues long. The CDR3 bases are TGTGCCAGCAGCTTCCCAAGATCCTACGAGCAGTACTTC. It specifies CASSFPRSYEQYF.

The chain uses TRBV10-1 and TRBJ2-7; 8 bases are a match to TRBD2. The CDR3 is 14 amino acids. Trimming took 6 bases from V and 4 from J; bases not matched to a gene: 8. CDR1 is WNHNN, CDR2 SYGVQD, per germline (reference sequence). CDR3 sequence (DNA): TGCGCCAGCAGCGATAGCGGGATTGGGTACGAGCAGTACTTC. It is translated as CASSDSGIGYEQYF.

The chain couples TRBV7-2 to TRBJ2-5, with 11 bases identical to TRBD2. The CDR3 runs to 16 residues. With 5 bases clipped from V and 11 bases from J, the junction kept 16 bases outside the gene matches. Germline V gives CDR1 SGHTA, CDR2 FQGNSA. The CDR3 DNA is TGTGCCAGCAGCCTTCACAAACTAGCGGGAGTGGGGGAGCAGTACTTC. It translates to CASSLHKLAGVGEQYF.

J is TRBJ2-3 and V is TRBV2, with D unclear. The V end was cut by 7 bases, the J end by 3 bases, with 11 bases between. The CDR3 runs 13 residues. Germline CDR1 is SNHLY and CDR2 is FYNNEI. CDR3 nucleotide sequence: TGTGCCAGCACCCGTTCAGGTACAGATACGCAGTATTTT. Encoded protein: CASTRSGTDTQYF.

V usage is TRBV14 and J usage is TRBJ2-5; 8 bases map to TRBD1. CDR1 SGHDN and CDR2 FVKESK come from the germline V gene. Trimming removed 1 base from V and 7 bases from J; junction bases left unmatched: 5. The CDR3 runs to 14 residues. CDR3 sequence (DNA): TGTGCCAGCAGCCAAGTTAGAGGGACAGGGACCCAGTACTTC. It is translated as CASSQVRGTGTQYF.

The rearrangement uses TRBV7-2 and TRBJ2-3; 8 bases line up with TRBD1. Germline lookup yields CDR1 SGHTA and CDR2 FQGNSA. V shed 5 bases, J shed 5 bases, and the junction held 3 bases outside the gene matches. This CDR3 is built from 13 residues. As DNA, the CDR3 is TGTGCCAGCAGCCTCAGGGGGCAAGATACGCAGTATTTT. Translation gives CASSLRGQDTQYF.

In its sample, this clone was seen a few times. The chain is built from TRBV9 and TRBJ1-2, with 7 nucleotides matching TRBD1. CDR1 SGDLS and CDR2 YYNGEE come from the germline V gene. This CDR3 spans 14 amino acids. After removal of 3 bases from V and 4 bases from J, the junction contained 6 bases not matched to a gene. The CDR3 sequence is CASSASTGFYGYTF. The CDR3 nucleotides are TGTGCCAGCAGCGCTTCGACAGGGTTCTATGGCTACACCTTC. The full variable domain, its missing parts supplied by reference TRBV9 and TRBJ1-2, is DSGVTQTPKHLITATGQRVTLRCSPRSGDLSVYWYQQSLDQGLQFLIQYYNGEERAKGNILERFSAQQFPDLHSELNLSSLELGDSALYFCASSASTGFYGYTFGSGTRLTVV.

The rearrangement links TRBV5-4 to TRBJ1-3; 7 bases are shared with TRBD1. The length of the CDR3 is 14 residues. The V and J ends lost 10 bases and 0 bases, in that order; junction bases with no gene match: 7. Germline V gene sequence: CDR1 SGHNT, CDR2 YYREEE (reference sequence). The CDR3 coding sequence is TGTGCCTGCTACCGACAGGGCTCTGGAAACACCATATATTTT. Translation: CACYRQGSGNTIYF.

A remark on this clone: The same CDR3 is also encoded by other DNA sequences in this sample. The CDR3 region has the DNA TGTGCCAGCTCACCCCCCGGCGAGACCCAGTACTTC. It specifies CASSPPGETQYF. The chain recombines TRBV18 with TRBJ2-5; unclear D gene. The CDR3 has 12 amino acids. Per germline, CDR1 KGHSH and CDR2 LQKENI. Trimming left V 3 bases short and J 5 bases short, with 7 bases between.

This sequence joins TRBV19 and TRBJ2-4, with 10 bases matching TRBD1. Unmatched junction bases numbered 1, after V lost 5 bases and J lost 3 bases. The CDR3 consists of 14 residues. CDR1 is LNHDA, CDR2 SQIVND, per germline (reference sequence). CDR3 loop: CASSDRGLKNIQYF. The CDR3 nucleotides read TGTGCCAGTAGTGACAGGGGGCTCAAAAACATTCAGTACTTC.

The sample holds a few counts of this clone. The CDR3 DNA reads TGTGCCTGGAGTAGGGGGACAGTCCAGCATTTT. It codes for CAWSRGTVQHF. This chain uses TRBV30 with TRBJ1-5; 7 bases align to TRBD1. Trimming removed 2 bases from V and 12 bases from J; junction bases left unmatched: 4. The CDR3 contains 11 residues. Germline CDR1 reads GTSNPN; CDR2 reads SVGIG (reference sequence).

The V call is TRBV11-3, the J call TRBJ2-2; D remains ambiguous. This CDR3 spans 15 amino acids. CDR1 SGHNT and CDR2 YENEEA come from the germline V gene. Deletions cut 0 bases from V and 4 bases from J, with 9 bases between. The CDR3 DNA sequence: TGTGCCAGCAGCTTAGATGGTTTCGGCACCGGGGAGCTGTTTTTT. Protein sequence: CASSLDGFGTGELFF.

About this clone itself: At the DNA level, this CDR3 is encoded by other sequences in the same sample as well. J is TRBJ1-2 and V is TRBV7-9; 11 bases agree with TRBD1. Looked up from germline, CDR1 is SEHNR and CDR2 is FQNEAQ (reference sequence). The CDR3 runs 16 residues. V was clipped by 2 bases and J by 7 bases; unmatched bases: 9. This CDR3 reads CASSLYAGQGEGGYTF. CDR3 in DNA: TGTGCCAGCAGCTTATACGCGGGACAGGGGGAGGGTGGCTACACCTTC.

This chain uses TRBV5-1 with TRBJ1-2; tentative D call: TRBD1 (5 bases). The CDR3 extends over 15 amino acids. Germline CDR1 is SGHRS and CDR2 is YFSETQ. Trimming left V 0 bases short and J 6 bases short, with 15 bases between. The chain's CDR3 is CASSLGPMGQNGYTF. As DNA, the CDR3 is TGCGCCAGCAGCTTGGGGCCGATGGGGCAGAATGGCTACACCTTC.

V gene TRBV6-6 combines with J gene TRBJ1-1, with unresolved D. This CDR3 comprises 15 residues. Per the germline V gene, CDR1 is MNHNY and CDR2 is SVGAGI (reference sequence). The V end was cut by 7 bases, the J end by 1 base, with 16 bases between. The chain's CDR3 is CASTPPGGQNTEAFF. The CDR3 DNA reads TGTGCCAGCACCCCACCCGGAGGGCAGAACACTGAAGCTTTCTTT.

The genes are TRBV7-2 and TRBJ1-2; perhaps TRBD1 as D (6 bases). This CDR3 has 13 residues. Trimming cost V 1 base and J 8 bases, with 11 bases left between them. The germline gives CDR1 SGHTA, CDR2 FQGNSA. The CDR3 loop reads CASSLGQDEGYTF. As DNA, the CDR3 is TGTGCCAGCAGCTTAGGACAGGACGAAGGCTACACCTTC.

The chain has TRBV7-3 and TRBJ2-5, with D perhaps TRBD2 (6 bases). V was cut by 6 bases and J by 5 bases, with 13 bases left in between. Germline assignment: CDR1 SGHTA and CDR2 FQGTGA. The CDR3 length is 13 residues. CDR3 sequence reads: CASRLLAEETQYF. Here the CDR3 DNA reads TGTGCCAGCAGGTTACTAGCCGAGGAGACCCAGTACTTC.

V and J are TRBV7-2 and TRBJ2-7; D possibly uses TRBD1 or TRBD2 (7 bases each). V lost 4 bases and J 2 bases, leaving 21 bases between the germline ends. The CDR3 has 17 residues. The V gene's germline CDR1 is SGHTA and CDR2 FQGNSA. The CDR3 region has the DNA TGTGCCAGCAGCTACAAAGCCTCGACAGGGACTACCTACGAGCAGTACTTC. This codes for CASSYKASTGTTYEQYF. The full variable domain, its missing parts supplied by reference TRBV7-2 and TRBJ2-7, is GAGVSQSPSNKVTEKGKDVELRCDPISGHTALYWYRQSLGQGLEFLIYFQGNSAPDKSGLPSDRFSAERTGGSVSTLTIQRTQQEDSAVYLCASSYKASTGTTYEQYFGPGTRLTVT.

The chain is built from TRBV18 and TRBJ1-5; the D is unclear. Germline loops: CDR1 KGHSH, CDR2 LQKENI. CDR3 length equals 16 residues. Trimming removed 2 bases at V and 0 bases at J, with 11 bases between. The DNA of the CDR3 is TGTGCCAGCTCACCAAGTACAACCGATAGCAATCAGCCCCAGCATTTT. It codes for CASSPSTTDSNQPQHF.

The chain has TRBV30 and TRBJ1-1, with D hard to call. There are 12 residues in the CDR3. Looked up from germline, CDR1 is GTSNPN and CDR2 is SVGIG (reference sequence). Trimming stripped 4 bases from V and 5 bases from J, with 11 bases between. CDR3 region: CAWTQPGTEAFF. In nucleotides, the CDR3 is TGTGCCTGGACTCAACCCGGAACTGAAGCTTTCTTT. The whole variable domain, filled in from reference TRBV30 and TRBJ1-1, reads SQTIHQWPATLVQPVGSPLSLECTVEGTSNPNLYWYRQAAGRGLQLLFYSVGIGQISSEVPQNLSASRPQDRQFILSSKKLLLSDSGFYLCAWTQPGTEAFFGQGTRLTVV.

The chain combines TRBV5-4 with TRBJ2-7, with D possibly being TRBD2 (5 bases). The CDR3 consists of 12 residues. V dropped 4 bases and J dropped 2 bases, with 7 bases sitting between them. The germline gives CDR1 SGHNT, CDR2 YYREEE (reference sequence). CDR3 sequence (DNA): TGTGCCAGCAGCCCGGAGGCCTACGAGCAGTACTTC. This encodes CASSPEAYEQYF.

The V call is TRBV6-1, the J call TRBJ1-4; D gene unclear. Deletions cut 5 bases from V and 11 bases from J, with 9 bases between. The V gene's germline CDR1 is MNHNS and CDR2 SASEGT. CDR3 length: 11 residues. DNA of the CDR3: TGTGCCAGCAGTACCCGACGGAAACTGTTTTTT. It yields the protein CASSTRRKLFF.

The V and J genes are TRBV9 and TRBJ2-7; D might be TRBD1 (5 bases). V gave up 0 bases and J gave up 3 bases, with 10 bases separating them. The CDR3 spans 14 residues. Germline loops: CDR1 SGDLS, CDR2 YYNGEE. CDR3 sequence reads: CASSVATGYYEQYF. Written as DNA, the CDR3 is TGTGCCAGCAGCGTAGCTACAGGTTACTACGAGCAGTACTTC.

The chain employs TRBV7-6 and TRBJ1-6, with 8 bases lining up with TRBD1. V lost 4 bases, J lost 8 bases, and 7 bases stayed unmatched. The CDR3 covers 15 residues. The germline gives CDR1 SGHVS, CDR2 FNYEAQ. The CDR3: CASSSGQGRDSPLHF. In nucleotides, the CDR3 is TGTGCCAGCAGCTCCGGACAGGGAAGGGATTCACCCCTCCACTTT.

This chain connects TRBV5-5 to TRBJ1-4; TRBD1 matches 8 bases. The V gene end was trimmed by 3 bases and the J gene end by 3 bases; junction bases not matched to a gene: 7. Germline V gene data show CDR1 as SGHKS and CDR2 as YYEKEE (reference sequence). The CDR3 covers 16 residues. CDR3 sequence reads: CASSSLPGQANEKLFF. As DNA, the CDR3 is TGTGCCAGCAGCTCACTTCCGGGACAGGCTAATGAAAAACTGTTTTTT.